The T cell receptor beta chain under discussion was sequenced for a study of shared T cell receptors in the human thymus. Germline CDR1 reads MNHNS; CDR2 reads SASEGT. This CDR3 is 13 amino acids long. V was trimmed by 3 bases and J by 5 bases, leaving 11 bases between them. Method: immunoSEQ multiplex PCR; TCRdb's copy keeps in-frame clones and lacks some. The table has 540,000 or so clones, about four fifths seen once. This sample also appeared in a second study, on human thymus T cells. As that study records: Among thymic and blood repertoires, usage of V and J genes appeared biased.

Sequenced material: thymocytes. The rearrangement uses TRBV6-1 and TRBJ2-7, with D possibly matching TRBD2 (5 bases). This clonotype originated in a boy less than two years old with a congenital heart defect. The CDR3 region is CASSDPGNHEQYF. The CDR3 nucleotides read TGTGCCAGCAGTGACCCGGGGAACCACGAGCAGTACTTC.